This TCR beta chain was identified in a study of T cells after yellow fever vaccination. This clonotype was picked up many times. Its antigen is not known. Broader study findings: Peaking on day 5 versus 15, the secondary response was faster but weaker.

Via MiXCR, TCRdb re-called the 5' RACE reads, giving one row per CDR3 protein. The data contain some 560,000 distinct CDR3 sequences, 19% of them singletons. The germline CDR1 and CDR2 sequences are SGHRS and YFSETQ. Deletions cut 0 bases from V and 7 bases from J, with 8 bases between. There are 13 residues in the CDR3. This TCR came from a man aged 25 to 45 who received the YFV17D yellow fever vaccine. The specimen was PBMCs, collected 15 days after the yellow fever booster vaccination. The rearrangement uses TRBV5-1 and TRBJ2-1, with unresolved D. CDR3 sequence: CASSLVPENEQFF. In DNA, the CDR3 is TGCGCCAGCAGCTTGGTTCCCGAGAATGAGCAGTTCTTC. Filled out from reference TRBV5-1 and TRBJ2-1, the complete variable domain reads KAGVTQTPRYLIKTRGQQVTLSCSPISGHRSVSWYQQTPGQGLQFLFEYFSETQRNKGNFPGRFSGRQFSNSRSEMNVSTLELGDSALYLCASSLVPENEQFFGPGTRLTVL.